Described below is a single T cell receptor beta chain sequence and its context. The entry originates in a study of shared clonotypes between healthy human individuals. The germline V gene has CDR1 SGHAT and CDR2 FQNNGV. This CDR3 has 15 residues. The ends lost 4 bases at V and 6 bases at J; junction bases unmatched: 8. Data came from immunoSEQ multiplex PCR; TCRdb stores just in-frame clones and leaves some out. The data hold about 2.5 million clones, with just under 95% observed a single time. The receptor was derived from a man aged 18 to 35 in good health. Some clones in this sample may be carry-over from other donors' samples. Sequenced material: naive CD4+ T cells from PBMCs. Subset indicated: CD45RA+ positively selected. V and J are TRBV11-2 and TRBJ2-1; 8 positions agree with TRBD2. The CDR3: CASSSLAGQGNEQFF. The CDR3 DNA reads as TGTGCCAGCAGCTCGCTAGCGGGTCAAGGCAATGAGCAGTTCTTC.